This TCR beta chain came from a study of beta chain features in type 1 diabetes. Study-level points and caveats: With patients and controls alike, PCR might favor shorter templates to an equal degree. Type 1 diabetes patients showed a moderate but significant shortening of TCRB CDR3s in all four CD4+ subsets. Researchers cautioned that cDNA sequencing could over-represent cells with high TCR expression. Within the patient group, naive, central memory and Treg TCRB repertoires appeared more similar to each other than within healthy donors.

The CDR3 extends over 14 amino acids. Per germline, CDR1 SGHTA and CDR2 FQGTGA. Trimming shortened V by 2 bases and J by 1 base, and 8 bases separated the two germline ends. Since all of the isolated RNA was reverse transcribed, expressed TCRB transcripts were what got sequenced. The repertoire was sequenced with immunoSEQ multiplex PCR; TCRdb's copy has only in-frame clones and lacks some. The sample has more than 300,000 clones, 8.5% to 10% seen once. As regards this clone: Its matching antigen is unknown.

Without exception, sorted populations had purity beyond 98%. This TCR derives from a man aged 25 to 45 with type 1 diabetes. The sequenced sample was central memory CD4+ T cells from blood. The rearrangement uses TRBV7-3 and TRBJ1-1; D ambiguous. The chain's CDR3 is CASSLSASNTEAFF. As DNA, the CDR3 is TGTGCCAGCAGCTTATCGGCCTCGAACACTGAAGCTTTCTTT.